Below, one TCR beta chain is given with its context. Its antigen remains unknown. In the authors' workflow: ImmunoSEQ junction-only sequences lacked quality scores, so their filtering differed. Here immunoSEQ multiplex PCR was the method, and the copy in TCRdb shows in-frame clones only, minus some. Clone size and the V and J calls come from that table; the DNA yielded D and trimming. Counted here are about 520,000 clones, approximately 81% occurring once; the ten biggest clones make up roughly 13%. The source of the sample is a study of shared clonotypes between healthy human individuals. The CDR3 consists of 16 residues. CDR1 is SGHDT, CDR2 YYEEEE, per germline. The V and J ends lost 3 bases and 2 bases, in that order; junction bases with no gene match: 8. Overall study results and limits: There were few donors, and this limited the genetic and exposure-history diversity represented.

The chain links TRBV5-6 to TRBJ1-2; 9 bases line up with TRBD1. The source of this sequence is a middle-aged woman in good health. Some clones in this sample may be carry-over from other donors' samples. Sequencing was done on a sample of PBMCs. CDR3 bases: TGTGCCAGCAGCTCGGACAGGGGATATCTCAACTATGGCTACACCTTC. Its translation: CASSSDRGYLNYGYTF.